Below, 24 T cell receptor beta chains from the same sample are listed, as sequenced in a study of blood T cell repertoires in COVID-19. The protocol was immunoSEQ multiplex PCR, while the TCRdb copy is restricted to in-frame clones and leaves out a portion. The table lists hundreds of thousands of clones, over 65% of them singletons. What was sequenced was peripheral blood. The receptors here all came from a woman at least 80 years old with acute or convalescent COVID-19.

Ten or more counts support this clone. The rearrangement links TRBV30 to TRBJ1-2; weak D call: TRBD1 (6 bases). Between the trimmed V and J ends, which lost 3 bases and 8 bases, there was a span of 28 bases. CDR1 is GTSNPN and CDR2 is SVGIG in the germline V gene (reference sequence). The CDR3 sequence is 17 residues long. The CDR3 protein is CAWSSGRGGAGWRGYTF. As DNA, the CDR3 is TGTGCCTGGAGCAGTGGGCGCGGGGGCGCAGGATGGAGGGGCTACACCTTC.

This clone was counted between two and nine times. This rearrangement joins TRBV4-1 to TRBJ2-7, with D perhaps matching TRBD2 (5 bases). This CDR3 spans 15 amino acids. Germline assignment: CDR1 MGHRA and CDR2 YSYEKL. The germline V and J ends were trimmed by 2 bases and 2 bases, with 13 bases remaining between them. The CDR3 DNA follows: TGCGCCAGCAGCCAATACAGCGGACCCCCCTACGAGCAGTACTTC. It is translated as CASSQYSGPPYEQYF.

CDR3 DNA: TGTGCCACCAGCAGCACAGGGAACTATGGCTACACCTTC. The encoded protein is CATSSTGNYGYTF. J is TRBJ1-2 and V is TRBV15; D possibly corresponds to TRBD1 (6 bases). Germline assignment: CDR1 LNHNV and CDR2 YYDKDF (reference sequence). This CDR3 has 13 residues. The germline V and J ends were trimmed by 3 bases and 2 bases, with 7 bases remaining between them.

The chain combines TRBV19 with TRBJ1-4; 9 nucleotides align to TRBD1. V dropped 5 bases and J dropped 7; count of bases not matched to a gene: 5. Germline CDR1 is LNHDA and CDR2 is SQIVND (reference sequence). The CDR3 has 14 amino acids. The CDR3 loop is CASSGGTGTEKLFF. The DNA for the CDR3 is TGTGCCAGTAGTGGTGGGACAGGGACTGAAAAACTGTTTTTT. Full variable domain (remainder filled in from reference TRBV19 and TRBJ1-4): DGGITQSPKYLFRKEGQNVTLSCEQNLNHDAMYWYRQDPGQGLRLIYYSQIVNDFQKGDIAEGYSVSREKKESFPLTVTSAQKNPTAFYLCASSGGTGTEKLFFGSGTQLSVL.

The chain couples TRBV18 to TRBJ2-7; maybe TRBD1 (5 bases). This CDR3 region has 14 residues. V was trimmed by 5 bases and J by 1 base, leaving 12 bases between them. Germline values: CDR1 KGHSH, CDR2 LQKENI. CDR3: CASSWGQQSYEQYF. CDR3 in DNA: TGTGCCAGCTCATGGGGCCAGCAATCCTACGAGCAGTACTTC.

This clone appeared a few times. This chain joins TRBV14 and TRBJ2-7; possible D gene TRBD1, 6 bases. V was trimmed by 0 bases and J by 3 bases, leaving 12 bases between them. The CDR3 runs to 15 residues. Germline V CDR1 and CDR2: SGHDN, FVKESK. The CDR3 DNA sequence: TGTGCCAGCAGCCAAGATCGTGGACAGTTCTACGAGCAGTACTTC. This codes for CASSQDRGQFYEQYF.

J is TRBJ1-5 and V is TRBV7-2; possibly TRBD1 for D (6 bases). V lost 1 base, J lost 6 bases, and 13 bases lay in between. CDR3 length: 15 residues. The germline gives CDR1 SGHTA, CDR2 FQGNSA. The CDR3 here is CASSLDPGVGQPQHF. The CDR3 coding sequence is TGTGCCAGCAGCTTAGATCCAGGGGTGGGTCAGCCCCAGCATTTT.

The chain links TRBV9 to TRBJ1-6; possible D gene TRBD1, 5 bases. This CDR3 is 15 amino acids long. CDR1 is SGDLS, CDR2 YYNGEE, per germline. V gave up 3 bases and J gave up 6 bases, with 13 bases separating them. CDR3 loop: CASSASGGSNSPLHF. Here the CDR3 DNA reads TGTGCCAGCAGCGCGAGCGGGGGTAGTAATTCACCCCTCCACTTT.

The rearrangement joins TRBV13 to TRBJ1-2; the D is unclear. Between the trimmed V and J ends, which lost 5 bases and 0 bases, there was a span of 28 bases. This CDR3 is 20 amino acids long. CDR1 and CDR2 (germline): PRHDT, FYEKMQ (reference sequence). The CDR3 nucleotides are TGTGCCAGCAGCCCGCGGTTCCCAAGGATGGTACCGGGAGCTAACTATGGCTACACCTTC. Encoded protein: CASSPRFPRMVPGANYGYTF.

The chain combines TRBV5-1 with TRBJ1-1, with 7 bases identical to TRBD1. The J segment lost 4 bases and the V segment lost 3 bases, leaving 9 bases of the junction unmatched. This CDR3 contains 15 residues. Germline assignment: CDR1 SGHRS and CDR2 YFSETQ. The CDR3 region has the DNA TGCGCCAGCAGCTCTAGGGGGCAGGGAAGCACTGAAGCTTTCTTT. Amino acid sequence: CASSSRGQGSTEAFF.

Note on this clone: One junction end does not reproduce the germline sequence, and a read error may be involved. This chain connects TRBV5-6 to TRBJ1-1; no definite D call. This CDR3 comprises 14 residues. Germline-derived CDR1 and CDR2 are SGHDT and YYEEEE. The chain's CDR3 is CASSIWERNAEAFF. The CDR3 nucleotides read TGTGCCAGCAGCATCTGGGAGCGGAACGCTGAAGCTTTCTTT.

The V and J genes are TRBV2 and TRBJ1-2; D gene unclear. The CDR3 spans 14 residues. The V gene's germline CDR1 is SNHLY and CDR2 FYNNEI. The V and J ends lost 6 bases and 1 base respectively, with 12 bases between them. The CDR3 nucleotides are TGTGCCAGCAGGCGGAACCTGGATAACTATGGCTACACCTTC. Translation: CASRRNLDNYGYTF.

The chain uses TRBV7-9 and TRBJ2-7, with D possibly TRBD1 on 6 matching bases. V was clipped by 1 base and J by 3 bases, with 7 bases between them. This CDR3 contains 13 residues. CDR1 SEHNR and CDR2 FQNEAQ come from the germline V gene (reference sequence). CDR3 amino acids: CASSLVGGYEQYF. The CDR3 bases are TGTGCCAGCAGCTTAGTAGGGGGCTACGAGCAGTACTTC.

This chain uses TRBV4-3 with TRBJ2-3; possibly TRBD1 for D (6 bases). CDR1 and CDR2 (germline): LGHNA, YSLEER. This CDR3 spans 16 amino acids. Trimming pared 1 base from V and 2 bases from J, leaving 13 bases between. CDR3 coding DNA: TGCGCCAGCAGCCAAGGATCACAGGGTATCACAGATACGCAGTATTTT. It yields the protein CASSQGSQGITDTQYF.

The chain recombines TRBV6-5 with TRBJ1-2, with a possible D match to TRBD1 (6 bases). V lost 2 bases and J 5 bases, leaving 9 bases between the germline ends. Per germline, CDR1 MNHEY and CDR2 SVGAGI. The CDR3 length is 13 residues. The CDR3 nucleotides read TGTGCCAGCAGTTACCAGGGGCAGTATGGCTACACCTTC. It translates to CASSYQGQYGYTF.

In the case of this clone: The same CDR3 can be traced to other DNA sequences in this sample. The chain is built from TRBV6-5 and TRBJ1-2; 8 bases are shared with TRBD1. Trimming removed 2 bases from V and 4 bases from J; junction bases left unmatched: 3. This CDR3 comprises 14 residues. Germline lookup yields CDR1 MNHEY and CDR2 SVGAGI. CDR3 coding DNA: TGTGCCAGCAGTTACCAGGGGGCAGGCTATGGCTACACCTTC. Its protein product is CASSYQGAGYGYTF.

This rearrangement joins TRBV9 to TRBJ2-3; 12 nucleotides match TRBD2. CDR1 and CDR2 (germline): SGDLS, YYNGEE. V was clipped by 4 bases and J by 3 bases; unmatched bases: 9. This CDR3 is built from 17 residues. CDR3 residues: CASSPRTSGTKTDTQYF. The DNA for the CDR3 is TGTGCCAGCAGCCCGAGGACTAGCGGGACTAAAACAGATACGCAGTATTTT.

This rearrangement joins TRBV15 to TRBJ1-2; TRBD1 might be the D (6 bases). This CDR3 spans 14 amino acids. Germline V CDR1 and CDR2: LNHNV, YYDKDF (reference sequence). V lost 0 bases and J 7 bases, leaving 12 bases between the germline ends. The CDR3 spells CATSRDMGARGYTF. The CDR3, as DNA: TGTGCCACCAGCAGAGATATGGGGGCGCGTGGCTACACCTTC.

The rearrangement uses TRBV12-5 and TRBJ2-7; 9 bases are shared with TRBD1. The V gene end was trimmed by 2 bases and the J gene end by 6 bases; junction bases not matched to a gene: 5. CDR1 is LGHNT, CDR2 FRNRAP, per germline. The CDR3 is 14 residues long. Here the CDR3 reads CASGLWTGVGEQYF. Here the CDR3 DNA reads TGTGCTAGTGGTTTGTGGACAGGGGTAGGCGAGCAGTACTTC.

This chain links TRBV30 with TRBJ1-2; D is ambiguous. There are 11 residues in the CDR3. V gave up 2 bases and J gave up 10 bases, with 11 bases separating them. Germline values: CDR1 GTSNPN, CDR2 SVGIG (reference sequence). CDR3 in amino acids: CAWSSGTIYTF. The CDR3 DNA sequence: TGTGCCTGGAGTTCTGGCACGATCTACACCTTC.

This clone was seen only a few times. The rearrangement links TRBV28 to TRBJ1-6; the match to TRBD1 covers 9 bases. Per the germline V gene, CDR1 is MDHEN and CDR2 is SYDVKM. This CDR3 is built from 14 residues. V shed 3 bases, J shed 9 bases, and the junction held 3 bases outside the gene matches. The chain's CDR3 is CASSLGQGGSPLHF. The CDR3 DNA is TGTGCCAGCAGTTTGGGACAGGGTGGTTCACCCCTCCACTTT. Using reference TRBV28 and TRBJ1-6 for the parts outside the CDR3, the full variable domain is DVKVTQSSRYLVKRTGEKVFLECVQDMDHENMFWYRQDPGLGLRLIYFSYDVKMKEKGDIPEGYSVSREKKERFSLILESASTNQTSMYLCASSLGQGGSPLHFGNGTRLTVT.

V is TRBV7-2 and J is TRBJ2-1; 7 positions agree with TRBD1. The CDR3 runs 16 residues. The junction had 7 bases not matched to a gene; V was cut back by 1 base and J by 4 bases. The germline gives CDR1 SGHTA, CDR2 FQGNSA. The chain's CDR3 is CASSLGWGTVYNEQFF. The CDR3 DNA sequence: TGTGCCAGCAGCTTAGGCTGGGGGACAGTGTACAATGAGCAGTTCTTC.

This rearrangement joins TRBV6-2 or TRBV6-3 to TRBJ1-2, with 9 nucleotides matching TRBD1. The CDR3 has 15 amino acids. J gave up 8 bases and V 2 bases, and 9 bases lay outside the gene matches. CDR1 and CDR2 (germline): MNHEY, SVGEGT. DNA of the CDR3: TGTGCCAGCAGTTACCACCCTACAGGGGGCATAGGCTACACCTTC. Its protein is CASSYHPTGGIGYTF.

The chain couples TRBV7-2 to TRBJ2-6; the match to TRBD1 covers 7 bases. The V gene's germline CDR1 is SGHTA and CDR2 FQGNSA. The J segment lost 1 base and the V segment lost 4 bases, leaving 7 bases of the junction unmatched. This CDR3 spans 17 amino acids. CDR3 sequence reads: CASSSRQGRSGANVLTF. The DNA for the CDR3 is TGTGCCAGCAGCTCGCGACAGGGCCGATCTGGGGCCAACGTCCTGACTTTC.